The present entry profiles one TCR beta chain with its context. The data originate from a study of technical replicates of blood from a handful of donors. TCRdb's table, derived via immunoSEQ multiplex PCR, lists solely in-frame clones and lacks some. The profile shows over 50,000 clones, around 93% of them singletons. CDR3 length equals 15 residues. V shed 5 bases and J shed 0 bases, with 13 bases lying between them. CDR1 is PRHDT and CDR2 is FYEKMQ in the germline V gene (reference sequence). The chain combines TRBV13 with TRBJ1-1; D may be TRBD1 (5 bases). Sample: PBMCs. The source is a human donor in good health. Some clones in this sample may be carry-over from other donors' samples. The CDR3 nucleotides are TGTGCCAGCAGCCCCCGACAGACGATGAACACTGAAGCTTTCTTT. Encoded protein: CASSPRQTMNTEAFF.